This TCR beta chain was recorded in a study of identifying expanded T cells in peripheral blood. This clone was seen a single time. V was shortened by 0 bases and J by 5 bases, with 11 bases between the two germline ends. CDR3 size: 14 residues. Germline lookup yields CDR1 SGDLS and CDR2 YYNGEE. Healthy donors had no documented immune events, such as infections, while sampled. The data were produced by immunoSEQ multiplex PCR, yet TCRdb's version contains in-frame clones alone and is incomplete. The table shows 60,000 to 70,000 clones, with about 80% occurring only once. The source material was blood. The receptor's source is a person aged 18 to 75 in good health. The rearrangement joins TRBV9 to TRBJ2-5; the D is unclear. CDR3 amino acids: CASSVGATPETQYF. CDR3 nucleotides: TGTGCCAGCAGCGTAGGGGCTACCCCGGAGACCCAGTACTTC.